The present T cell receptor (beta chain) was sequenced within a study of shared clonotypes between healthy human individuals. Produced via immunoSEQ multiplex PCR; TCRdb's table is partial and in-frame only. The sample lists 450,000 to 600,000 clones; more than 65% were seen once. The length of the CDR3 is 14 residues. CDR1 and CDR2 from the germline V gene are LGHNA and YNFKEQ. Trimming removed 4 bases at V and 4 bases at J, with 14 bases between. The chain uses TRBV4-2 and TRBJ2-7, with D possibly being TRBD1 or TRBD2 (5 bases each). The specimen was PBMCs. This clonotype was sampled from a woman between 35 and 50 years old in good health. Some clones in this sample may be carry-over from other donors' samples. For the CDR3, the DNA is TGTGCCAGCAGCCCTCCCGGGGCTACTTACGAGCAGTACTTC. Translated: CASSPPGATYEQYF.